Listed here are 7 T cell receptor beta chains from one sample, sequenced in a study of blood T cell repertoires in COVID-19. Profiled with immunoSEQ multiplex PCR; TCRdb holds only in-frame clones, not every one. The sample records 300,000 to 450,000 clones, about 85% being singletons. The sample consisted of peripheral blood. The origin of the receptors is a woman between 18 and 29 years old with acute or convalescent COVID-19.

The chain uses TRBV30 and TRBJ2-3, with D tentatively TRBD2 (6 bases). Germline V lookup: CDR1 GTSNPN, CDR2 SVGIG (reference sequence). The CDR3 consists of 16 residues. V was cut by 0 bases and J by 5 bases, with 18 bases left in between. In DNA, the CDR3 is TGTGCCTGGAGTGTAATTCCCGGGGGTGGAGGAGATACGCAGTATTTT. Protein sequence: CAWSVIPGGGGDTQYF.

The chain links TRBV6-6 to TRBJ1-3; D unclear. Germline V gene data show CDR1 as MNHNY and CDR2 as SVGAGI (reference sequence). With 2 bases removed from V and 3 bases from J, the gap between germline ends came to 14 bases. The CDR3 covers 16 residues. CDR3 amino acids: CASSYGIRGSGNTIYF. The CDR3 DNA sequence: TGTGCCAGCAGTTACGGTATCCGGGGAAGTGGAAACACCATATATTTT.

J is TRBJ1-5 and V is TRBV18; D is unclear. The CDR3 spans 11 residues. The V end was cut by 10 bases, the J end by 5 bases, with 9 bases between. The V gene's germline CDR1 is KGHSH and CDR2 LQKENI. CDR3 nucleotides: TGTGCCATCGGACTGTATCAGCCCCAGCATTTT. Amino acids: CAIGLYQPQHF.

The CDR3 is CAIRLDPLETQYF. In DNA, the CDR3 is TGTGCCATTCGACTAGATCCGTTGGAGACCCAGTACTTC. V gene TRBV10-3 combines with J gene TRBJ2-5, with a tentative D call TRBD2 (6 bases). Germline CDR1 ENHRY, CDR2 SYGVKD. With 9 bases removed from V and 5 bases from J, the gap between germline ends came to 16 bases. This CDR3 has 13 residues.

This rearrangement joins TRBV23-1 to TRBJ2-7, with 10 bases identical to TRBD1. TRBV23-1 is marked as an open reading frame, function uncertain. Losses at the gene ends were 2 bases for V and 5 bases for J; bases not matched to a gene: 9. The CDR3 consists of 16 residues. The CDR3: CASSQMGGQGFHEQYF. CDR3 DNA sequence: TGCGCCAGCAGTCAAATGGGGGGACAGGGGTTCCACGAGCAGTACTTC.

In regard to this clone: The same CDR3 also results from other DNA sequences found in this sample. CDR3 DNA: TGTGCCAGTAGTATCGAAGGGGGCTATGGCTACACCTTC. This translates into CASSIEGGYGYTF. This sequence joins TRBV19 and TRBJ1-2; possibly TRBD1 for D (6 bases). The CDR3 runs to 13 residues. Germline CDR1 is LNHDA and CDR2 is SQIVND (reference sequence). Trimming took 3 bases from V and 4 from J, leaving 9 bases between them.

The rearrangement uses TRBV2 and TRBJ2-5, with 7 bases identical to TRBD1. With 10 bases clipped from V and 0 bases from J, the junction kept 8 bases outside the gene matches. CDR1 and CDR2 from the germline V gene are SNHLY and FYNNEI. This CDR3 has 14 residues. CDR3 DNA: TGTGCCACCGCCCGGGACAGAAACCAAGAGACCCAGTACTTC. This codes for CATARDRNQETQYF.